Each of the 27 T cell receptor beta chains below was sequenced from the same sample in a study of T-cell memory formation after mild COVID-19. TCRdb recomputed calls from the 5' RACE reads with MiXCR, one row per CDR3 protein. In the table there are about 430,000 distinct CDR3 sequences, approximately 24% of which are singletons. The source material was PBMCs or a T cell subset sorted from them (not recorded which). All receptors come from an adult woman who had mild COVID-19 (a few samples of this study predate the infection). Cell type and time point are not known.

The sample holds a few counts of this clonotype. V is TRBV12-3 or TRBV12-4 and J is TRBJ2-1, with a possible D match to TRBD2 (5 bases). This CDR3 is 14 amino acids long. Trimming removed 5 bases at V and 8 bases at J, with 16 bases between. The CDR3 nucleotides are TGTGCCAGCAGTCCCGGGTCGTGGAGGCATGAGCAGTTCTTC. Amino acid sequence: CASSPGSWRHEQFF.

This clonotype was counted a few times. The rearrangement uses TRBV20-1 and TRBJ2-3, with TRBD2 matching over 7 bases. Germline-derived CDR1 and CDR2 are DFQATT and SNEGSKA (reference sequence). The V segment lost 4 bases and the J segment 4 bases; nucleotides outside the gene matches: 8. The CDR3 spans 14 residues. For the CDR3, the DNA is TGCAGTGCTACCGGACTAGGAGTTGCAGATACGCAGTATTTT. It is translated as CSATGLGVADTQYF.

In its sample, this clonotype was seen a few times. CDR3 sequence (DNA): TGTGCCAGCAGCCAAGGTTTAAGTGGCCTGACGGAGGGCTACACCTTC. Its translation is CASSQGLSGLTEGYTF. The J gene is TRBJ1-2, the V gene TRBV3-1, with unresolved D. This CDR3 has 16 amino acids. Trimming left V 1 base short and J 8 bases short, with 20 bases between. The germline gives CDR1 LGHDT, CDR2 YNNKEL (reference sequence).

In its sample, this clonotype was seen many times. The chain links TRBV6-5 to TRBJ2-1; no clear D gene. This CDR3 is built from 15 residues. The V end was cut by 6 bases, the J end by 3 bases, with 15 bases between. CDR1 and CDR2 from the germline V gene are MNHEY and SVGAGI. CDR3 protein: CASRNADGFYNEQFF. DNA of the CDR3: TGTGCCAGCAGGAACGCGGACGGCTTCTACAATGAGCAGTTCTTC.

This rearrangement joins TRBV15 to TRBJ1-2; the D is unclear. This CDR3 comprises 14 residues. The V and J ends lost 0 bases and 4 bases respectively, with 9 bases between them. Germline V gene lookup returns CDR1 LNHNV and CDR2 YYDKDF (reference sequence). The CDR3 nucleotides are TGTGCCACCAGCAGAGATAGGCAGGCCTATGGCTACACCTTC. This codes for CATSRDRQAYGYTF.

The J gene is TRBJ1-2, the V gene TRBV5-1; D is undetermined. V dropped 5 bases and J dropped 8 bases, with 13 bases sitting between them. In germline, CDR1 is SGHRS, CDR2 YFSETQ. CDR3 size: 12 residues. This CDR3 is CASRPGGDGYTF. CDR3 bases: TGCGCCAGCAGGCCCGGAGGAGACGGCTACACCTTC.

This clonotype was found a few times. The chain is built from TRBV7-9 and TRBJ2-1; D not certain. Trimming took 2 bases from V and 3 from J, leaving 5 bases between them. The germline CDR1 and CDR2 sequences are SEHNR and FQNEAQ (reference sequence). CDR3 length: 13 residues. The CDR3 DNA reads as TGTGCCAGCAGCTTACCCTTCTACAATGAGCAGTTCTTC. This translates into CASSLPFYNEQFF.

The chain joins TRBV3-1 to TRBJ2-7; D gene ambiguous. Trimming took off 4 bases at V and 6 bases at J, with 10 bases between the two ends. Germline CDR1 is LGHDT and CDR2 is YNNKEL (reference sequence). This CDR3 region has 12 residues. The chain's CDR3 is CASSPGVGEQYF. The CDR3 DNA is TGTGCCAGCAGCCCGGGTGTTGGCGAGCAGTACTTC.

This clonotype came up a few times. This chain uses TRBV12-3 or TRBV12-4 with TRBJ2-4, with D possibly being TRBD1 or TRBD2 (5 bases each). This CDR3 is built from 17 residues. Trimming removed 5 bases from V and 1 base from J, with 18 bases in between. The CDR3 nucleotides read TGTGCCAGCAGTGAGACCGGGACGACGATCGCCAAAAACATTCAGTACTTC. It yields the protein CASSETGTTIAKNIQYF.

This clonotype was counted only a few times. The J gene is TRBJ2-5, the V gene TRBV12-3 or TRBV12-4; 8 nucleotides agree with TRBD2. J was trimmed by 1 base and V by 6 bases; bases with no gene match: 10. This CDR3 has 16 residues. The CDR3 reads CASSNRREGVQETQYF. Written as DNA, the CDR3 is TGTGCCAGCAGCAATCGCCGGGAGGGGGTCCAAGAGACCCAGTACTTC.

In nucleotides, the CDR3 is TGTGCCAGCAGTCCTCCGGGGGGAGGATACGAGCAGTACTTC. Protein product: CASSPPGGGYEQYF. V and J are TRBV28 and TRBJ2-7; 7 bases are a match to TRBD2. This CDR3 has 14 residues. With V trimmed by 5 bases and J by 4 bases, 8 bases remained unmatched. Germline CDR1 reads MDHEN; CDR2 reads SYDVKM.

The rearrangement uses TRBV12-3 or TRBV12-4 and TRBJ2-7; perhaps TRBD2 as D (7 bases). This CDR3 contains 15 residues. Trimming removed 3 bases from V and 2 bases from J, with 14 bases in between. CDR3 sequence (DNA): TGTGCCAGCAGTTTGGGGGGGGCGCGGCCCTACGAGCAGTACTTC. It is translated as CASSLGGARPYEQYF.

CDR3 nucleotides: TGTGCCAGCAGCCAAGCGGGGACTCCCTACGAGCAGTACTTC. Its protein is CASSQAGTPYEQYF. The V and J genes are TRBV14 and TRBJ2-7, with D perhaps matching TRBD2 (6 bases). The CDR3 extends over 14 amino acids. Germline CDR1 is SGHDN and CDR2 is FVKESK. V was shortened by 1 base and J by 2 bases, with 9 bases between the two germline ends.

This clonotype was detected many times. V and J are TRBV6-2 or TRBV6-3 and TRBJ1-2, with D possibly matching TRBD1 (6 bases). The length of the CDR3 is 13 residues. CDR1 MNHEY and CDR2 SVGEGT come from the germline V gene. Trimming stripped 5 bases from V and 8 bases from J, with 15 bases between. The chain's CDR3 is CASSADRGHGYTF. CDR3 coding DNA: TGTGCCAGCAGTGCGGACCGGGGGCACGGCTACACCTTC.

The chain joins TRBV9 to TRBJ1-6; D is undetermined. The germline CDR1 and CDR2 sequences are SGDLS and YYNGEE. The germline V and J ends were trimmed by 3 bases and 8 bases, with 6 bases remaining between them. This CDR3 region has 12 residues. The CDR3 is CASSATDSPLHF. The CDR3 DNA sequence: TGTGCCAGCAGCGCGACGGATTCACCCCTCCACTTT.

This chain links TRBV11-1 with TRBJ2-1; no clear D gene. Trimming stripped 3 bases from V and 0 bases from J, with 6 bases between. CDR1 SGHAT and CDR2 FQDESV come from the germline V gene (reference sequence). This CDR3 spans 14 amino acids. CDR3 residues: CASSLWVSYNEQFF. The CDR3 region has the DNA TGTGCCAGCAGCTTGTGGGTCTCCTACAATGAGCAGTTCTTC.

At least ten counts were recorded for this clonotype. The chain recombines TRBV12-3 or TRBV12-4 with TRBJ2-7; D remains ambiguous. The CDR3 totals 13 residues. V lost 4 bases and J 7 bases, leaving 14 bases between the germline ends. The DNA for the CDR3 is TGTGCCAGCAGTTGGACCACGGTGGGGGAGCAGTACTTC. It encodes CASSWTTVGEQYF.

This clonotype turned up a few times. This chain joins TRBV6-1 and TRBJ1-2, with D uncertain. V dropped 3 bases and J dropped 6 bases, with 11 bases sitting between them. The CDR3 has 13 residues. The V gene's germline CDR1 is MNHNS and CDR2 SASEGT. The CDR3 DNA reads as TGTGCCAGCAGTGACAAGTGGCCGAATGGCTACACCTTC. Translated, it gives CASSDKWPNGYTF.

The rearrangement links TRBV20-1 to TRBJ1-1, with D unresolved. V lost 3 bases and J lost 3, with 11 bases in between. The CDR3 is 13 residues long. CDR1 is DFQATT and CDR2 is SNEGSKA in the germline V gene (reference sequence). This CDR3 is CSASGLVDTEAFF. The CDR3 nucleotides are TGCAGTGCTAGTGGTCTGGTGGACACTGAAGCTTTCTTT.

In this sample, this clonotype turned up a few times. The chain employs TRBV6-5 and TRBJ2-3; TRBD1 matches at 10 bases. Germline loops: CDR1 MNHEY, CDR2 SVGAGI. J gave up 13 bases and V 6 bases, and 4 bases lay outside the gene matches. This CDR3 region has 11 residues. The CDR3 DNA is TGTGCCAGCAGCCCCGGGACAGGGGAGTATTTT. Its translation is CASSPGTGEYF.

This clonotype was seen a few times. V and J are TRBV5-1 and TRBJ2-5; D may be TRBD1 (5 bases). Trimming took 0 bases from V and 6 from J, leaving 18 bases between them. The CDR3 contains 16 residues. CDR1 and CDR2 from the germline V gene are SGHRS and YFSETQ. The CDR3 sequence: CASSLEQVAVMKTQYF. CDR3 DNA sequence: TGCGCCAGCAGCTTGGAACAGGTCGCGGTAATGAAGACCCAGTACTTC.

Here the CDR3 reads CASGPYRRATPMQFF. The CDR3 nucleotides are TGTGCCAGCGGCCCCTATCGACGAGCCACTCCGATGCAGTTCTTC. The chain recombines TRBV7-2 with TRBJ2-1; D gene unclear. There are 15 residues in the CDR3. CDR1 is SGHTA and CDR2 is FQGNSA in the germline V gene. Trimming cost V 8 bases and J 12 bases, with 26 bases left between them.

CDR3 bases: TGTGCCAGCAGCGTTGAGGAGGAAACCTACGAGCAGTACTTC. It yields the protein CASSVEEETYEQYF. The V gene is TRBV9, the J gene TRBJ2-7; weak D call: TRBD2 (5 bases). V lost 2 bases and J 2 bases, leaving 11 bases between the germline ends. CDR1 is SGDLS, CDR2 YYNGEE, per germline. The CDR3 is 14 residues long.

J is TRBJ1-4 and V is TRBV25-1; TRBD1 is a possible D gene (5 bases). Trimming pared 3 bases from V and 6 bases from J, leaving 11 bases between. The CDR3 has 14 residues. Germline values: CDR1 MGHDK, CDR2 SYGVNS. Written as DNA, the CDR3 is TGTGCCAGCAGTGACCCCACGGGGGATGAAAAACTGTTTTTT. As protein: CASSDPTGDEKLFF.

This clonotype was detected only a few times. The V gene is TRBV7-8, the J gene TRBJ2-3, with D possibly TRBD2 on 5 matching bases. Trimming removed 6 bases at V and 11 bases at J, with 15 bases between. CDR1 and CDR2 (germline): SGHVS, FQNEAQ. This CDR3 contains 12 residues. The CDR3 loop reads CASSLAGPLQYF. The CDR3 coding sequence is TGTGCCAGCAGTCTCGCGGGTCCTTTGCAGTATTTT. The entire variable domain, with the rest obtained from reference TRBV7-8 and TRBJ2-3, is as follows: GAGVSQSPRYKVAKRGQDVALRCDPISGHVSLFWYQQALGQGPEFLTYFQNEAQLDKSGLPSDRFFAERPEGSVSTLKIQRTQQEDSAVYLCASSLAGPLQYFGPGTRLTVL.

CDR3 sequence (DNA): TGTGCCAGCAGCCCTAGCGGGAGGTCCTACAATGAGCAGTTCTTC. Its translation is CASSPSGRSYNEQFF. This chain uses TRBV9 with TRBJ2-1, with TRBD2 matching over 11 bases. Germline V gene lookup returns CDR1 SGDLS and CDR2 YYNGEE. Trimming removed 4 bases from V and 1 base from J; junction bases left unmatched: 1. The CDR3 is 15 residues long.

The chain recombines TRBV30 with TRBJ1-5; 8 nucleotides agree with TRBD1. Per germline, CDR1 GTSNPN and CDR2 SVGIG (reference sequence). V trimming: 2 bases; J trimming: 4 bases; junction bases outside the gene matches: 1. The CDR3 length is 13 residues. CDR3 in amino acids: CAWSRQGNQPQHF. The DNA for the CDR3 is TGTGCCTGGAGTAGACAGGGGAATCAGCCCCAGCATTTT.